This TCR beta chain was observed in a study of identical twins. Germline V CDR1 and CDR2: DFQATT, SNEGSKA (reference sequence). Trimming left V 0 bases short and J 3 bases short, with 15 bases between. This CDR3 is 15 amino acids long. This clonotype was recorded a few times. As yet, its antigen is unknown. Whole-study findings and limits: Insertions were fewer in abundant cord blood beta clonotypes, whereas memory repertoires showed none of this pattern.

TCRdb reprocessed the 5' RACE reads via MiXCR and lists one record per CDR3 protein. Of about 220,000 distinct CDR3 sequences in the sample, 6.5% to 8% were seen once. In addition, the sample was reused for a study of T cells expressing NK-cell markers. That investigation notes: Whether expanded NKG2C+ T cell clones were HCMV specific stayed uncertain.

V gene TRBV20-1 combines with J gene TRBJ2-7, with a tentative D call TRBD2 (5 bases). Sequenced material: CD8+ T cells sorted from blood. The source is a woman aged 18-29 years in good health. The CDR3 reads CSARDTRRQSYEQYF. Here the CDR3 DNA reads TGCAGTGCTAGAGATACCCGGAGGCAGAGCTACGAGCAGTACTTC.